This T cell receptor (beta chain) appears in the sequencing data of a study of blood T cell repertoires in COVID-19. Germline CDR1 is MNHEY and CDR2 is SVGAGI. Between the trimmed V and J ends, which lost 4 bases and 10 bases, there was a span of 16 bases. The CDR3 has 13 residues. Seattle patients were enrolled during active infection and followed longitudinally. Authors' analysis steps: Amplification from reference gene primers served as the basis for estimated nucleated cell counts. Assay used: immunoSEQ multiplex PCR; TCRdb lists only in-frame clones, some missing. The V and J calls and clone size were taken over from that table, and D and trimming were inferred from the DNA. The table includes about 240,000 clones, over 75% detected once.

The sequence derives from a man in his fifties or sixties with COVID-19, enrolled during active disease. The rearrangement uses TRBV6-5 and TRBJ1-1; maybe TRBD1 (6 bases). Sequenced: peripheral blood. The chain's CDR3 is CASSSLGGRGAFF. The DNA for the CDR3 is TGTGCCAGCAGTTCCCTGGGGGGGCGCGGAGCTTTCTTT.